This T cell receptor (beta chain) was documented in a study of cytomegalovirus exposure and HLA in healthy donors (TCRdb year 2017). Study-level background: An earlier analysis of some 550 of the donors reported 276 Gb of sequence data and 117 million unique TCR beta sequences from some 180 million T cells. The later analysis used no new phenotypic data to find candidate immune exposures, relying instead on TCR beta sequences and their occurrence across donors. Because of strong linkage in the cohort, roughly five DR-DQ haplotypes were treated as single units for association and clustering. Roughly 300 gigabases of sequencing data and roughly 80 million unique TCR sequences made up an early release that covered nearly 650 HLA-typed donors. The T cell repertoires of roughly 660 subjects were profiled by immunosequencing and related to cytomegalovirus serostatus. The study aimed to test whether cataloging public T cell receptors could reveal signatures of past pathogen exposure. Every repertoire in the discovery cohort had been generated on one and the same sequencing platform. Typing coverage varied by locus: roughly 620-630 donors for A, B, C, DRB1 and DQB1; roughly 560 for DQA1; over 600 for DPA1; 400 to 480 for DPB1. A separate validation cohort of roughly 120 different subjects was used in addition to the roughly 700-subject first cohort. A later genetic analysis used genome-wide SNP genotypes for 398 of the 666 donors, treating that subset as a discovery cohort. A later analysis re-examined previously published TCR beta repertoires from roughly 650 donors and added high-resolution HLA genotyping to investigate patterns of TCR occurrence. Both class I and class II loci were covered by HLA typing, at four-digit resolution. Among 398 genotyped donors of the cohort, an average of roughly 240,000 unique TCR beta nucleotide sequences were sequenced per donor, about a sixth of them non-productive. Alongside the repertoire data, information on donor age, sex, ethnicity and CMV serostatus was compiled. To decide whether each TCR beta V gene segment behaved as functional or pseudogenic, an earlier analysis of approximately 620 of the donors relied on high-throughput TCR beta sequencing. High-throughput TCR immunosequencing, statistical association of individual TCRs with disease status, and machine learning were combined to predict cytomegalovirus infection status. Of the roughly 400 genotyped donors, about 84% fell in the genetic ancestry cluster associated with self-reported Caucasian donors.

This clone was seen a few times. Its recognized antigen is unknown. Base qualities are not at hand, and no much larger clone is one base apart. Library preparation employed the immunoSEQ multiplex PCR assay. The multiplex PCR relied on a mix of 60 forward primers for TCR Vbeta segments and 13 reverse primers for TCR Jbeta segments. Amplification of the CDR3 region of rearranged TCR beta genes was performed with a multiplex PCR assay on genomic DNA. On the Illumina HiSeq System, the amplified TCR beta libraries were sequenced as 87-base-pair reads. Processing in the source paper ran as follows. A later analysis counted tens of millions of unique TCR beta chains across the 666 repertoires, and some 11 million of these chains were shared by at least two donors. To remove PCR and sequencing errors, raw reads were error-corrected and collapsed into unique sequences using a nearest-neighbor algorithm that merged closely related sequences. CDR3 sequences were aligned to IMGT reference sequences to assign V, D and J gene segments. For a sequence to be retained, a match of at least six nucleotides was required to both a V gene segment and a J gene segment. A rearrangement counted as productive if the CDR3 had no stop codons and remained in frame with V and J, and every other rearrangement counted as non-productive. Following IMGT convention, CDR3 was defined as the stretch from the second conserved V-encoded cysteine up to the conserved J-encoded phenylalanine. The earlier analysis of 587 of the donors excluded any sequence lacking an unambiguous match to a single V gene segment. An earlier analysis of several hundred of the donors called V segments functional above 56.7% productive rearrangements and segregating when the between-donor standard deviation exceeded 5%. A statistical classification framework was built to diagnose cytomegalovirus status from the catalog of TCR beta chain sequences. In a later analysis, V and J genes were assigned by comparing TCR nucleotide sequences against IMGT/GENE-DB human TR gene sequences. The TCRdist pipeline was used in a later analysis to assign CDR3 sequences and most-parsimonious VDJ recombination scenarios. In a later analysis, every TCR beta chain was defined by the combination of its CDR3 amino acid sequence and its V-gene family, and reads without a unique V-gene family were dropped. A later analysis removed 592 highly shared, low-generation-probability nucleotide sequences to deal with suspected cross-contamination and a sequencing artifact. A later analysis calculated a clonal expansion index for each public chain from normalized within-repertoire ranks of inferred template counts. A later analysis computed generation probabilities with a VDJ recombination model fitted to out-of-frame rearrangements, and checked the results against IGoR. Hypergeometric tests were used in a later analysis to score TCR-TCR, TCR-HLA and TCR-CMV co-occurrence, with a repertoire-size bias correction applied to the TCR pairs. To estimate false discovery rates, a later analysis permuted the HLA or CMV assignments 20 times. In a later analysis, co-occurring TCRs were grouped using DBSCAN, and TCRdist sequence similarity was added for clustering within HLA-allele-positive subsets. For co-occurrence clustering, repertoires with fewer than 30,000 or more than 120,000 public chains were excluded, along with five or six repertoires with anomalous nucleotide sharing. This is the immuneACCESS table as TCRdb keeps it, with only in-frame sequences that have V and J called. A part of the clones is gone; compared with another copy, unresolved V genes explain less than half, and the rest is unexplained. V and J calls and clone size follow that table, whereas D and trimming were derived from the DNA. The sample contains about 77,000 clones, approximately 80% of them found a single time. 3% to 3.5% of the sample is taken by the ten largest.

The cohort consisted of approximately 670 healthy bone marrow donors. Cohort members were all nominally healthy when sampled, although unrecorded immune exposures were likely present. The donor tested CMV seronegative and was one of the 352 seronegative cohort members. Each donor provided a peripheral blood sample, and peripheral blood mononuclear cells were used for TCR beta sequencing. The Qiagen DNeasy Blood Extraction Kit was used to extract genomic DNA from the blood cell samples. What the research found in general, with its limitations: Three of the identified cytomegalovirus-associated TCR beta chains were confirmed in vitro to be specific for cytomegalovirus antigens. The only immune exposure information available for the cohort was CMV serostatus. A later analysis reported that several top co-occurrence clusters appeared linked to parvovirus B19, influenza, CMV and Epstein-Barr virus. Across donors, most TCR sequences were observed very rarely, whereas some public TCRs were present in many individuals. Because counts were too low, about 15 rarely observed V segments, including chromosome 9 orphons, were left out of the earlier analysis of a few hundred of the donors. When HLA alleles, especially DR and DQ, strongly co-occurred, attributing TCR associations to individual alleles was difficult. The cohort was sequenced for TCR beta chains only, and without alpha or paired-chain data the features that could be detected were limited. It was suggested by the authors that the approach could potentially be generalized to other disease states and immunological phenotypes. In a later analysis, HLA-associated TCR beta chains showed more clonal expansion and lower generation probabilities than non-associated chains that were equally common. A later analysis found that most CMV-associated TCR beta chains appeared HLA-restricted, with HLA associations seemingly driven largely by CMV exposure. Because HLA typing was unavailable for some donors at each locus, only the typed subset was used in association tests. Compared with the 666-donor mean, donors in an Asian-associated ancestry cluster had fewer N-insertions in productive TCRs, according to a later genetic analysis. A cluster of highly shared sequence variants was judged likely to represent a technical artifact of the sequencing pipeline. A total of about 180 TCR beta chains were listed by the study as associated with cytomegalovirus. Correlated functional status among segregating V segments might reflect linkage disequilibrium, but an unknown experimental factor could not be ruled out. In both the original and validation cohorts, the classifier was reported to diagnose cytomegalovirus status with high specificity and sensitivity. Roughly uniform sequencing depth across donors was assumed in presence/absence analyses, although this assumption may not hold. A further reported finding was that TCR beta sequences accurately predicted the HLA-A and HLA-B alleles for most subjects in the first cohort. A later genetic analysis associated a missense DCLRE1C variant with V-gene and J-gene trimming of TCR beta chains, and an independent cohort replicated the association. According to a later analysis, TCR association rates differed among HLA loci, with DRB1 alleles showing the most associated TCRs and HLA-C alleles showing the fewest. Some IMGT-functional V segments, including TRBV6-2 and TRBV6-3, could not be told apart with the 87-base-pair reads, so those segments were excluded. Specific HLA alleles were associated with 18,000 or so TCR beta sequences at a false discovery rate of 0.05 in a later analysis. In an earlier analysis of about 540 of the donors, most TCR beta V segments were observed in productive rearrangements about 87% or about 30% of the time, broadly matching IMGT annotations.

From the cysteine up to the phenylalanine, the CDR3 has a length of 14 residues. Just the 42-base CDR3 DNA is kept, in frame starting at base 1. The V end gives up 5 bases and the J end 6 bases, leaving 5 bases in the junction not matched to a gene. The germline V gene supplies CDR1 SNHLY and CDR2 FYNNEI. Sequenced input: PBMCs. In this chain, TRBV2 is recombined with TRBJ2-1; TRBD2 aligns with 9 central bases. The sequence was obtained from a man aged 40-55 years in good health and CMV-seronegative. The CDR3 protein sequence reads: CASSILAGRNEQFF. The DNA sequence is TGTGCCAGCAGTATTCTAGCGGGGCGCAATGAGCAGTTCTTC. The full variable domain, with segments outside the CDR3 supplied by the reference TRBV2 and TRBJ2-1 proteins, appears as EPEVTQTPSHQVTQMGQEVILRCVPISNHLYFYWYRQILGQKVEFLVSFYNNEISEKSEIFDDQFSVERPDGSNFTLKIRSTKLEDSAMYFCASSILAGRNEQFFGPGTRLTVL.